The 17 T cell receptor beta chains reported below all come from one sample, sequenced in a study of cytomegalovirus exposure and HLA in healthy donors. 13 Jbeta primers and 60 Vbeta primers were used for the PCR. TCRdb keeps only in-frame clones here, not all; method: immunoSEQ multiplex PCR. Of 100,000 or so clones detected, 76% appear once; the ten largest clones hold about 7.5%. Sequencing was carried out using PBMCs. Source of these receptors: a man aged 35 to 55 in good health and CMV-seropositive.

This chain joins TRBV18 and TRBJ2-7; 8 bases align to TRBD1. This CDR3 has 14 amino acids. The germline gives CDR1 KGHSH, CDR2 LQKENI. J gave up 2 bases and V 6 bases, and 6 bases lay outside the gene matches. This CDR3 reads CASSPGTGTYEQYF. CDR3 in DNA: TGTGCCAGCTCGCCCGGGACAGGTACCTACGAGCAGTACTTC.

Only one count was recorded for this clone. The V call is TRBV19, the J call TRBJ1-2, with no clear D. With 5 bases removed from V and 5 bases from J, the gap between germline ends came to 12 bases. This CDR3 comprises 13 residues. The V gene's germline CDR1 is LNHDA and CDR2 SQIVND (reference sequence). This CDR3 reads CASSHDALYGYTF. The DNA of the CDR3 is TGTGCCAGTAGTCATGATGCACTTTATGGCTACACCTTC.

Concerning this clone itself: Other DNA sequences in the same sample also yield this CDR3. The V call is TRBV7-9, the J call TRBJ1-5; D gene uncertain. Germline CDR1 and CDR2: SEHNR and FQNEAQ (reference sequence). The CDR3 covers 15 residues. The V and J ends lost 4 bases and 4 bases respectively, with 14 bases between them. CDR3 sequence reads: CASSWGANSNQPQHF. CDR3 sequence (DNA): TGTGCCAGCAGCTGGGGAGCTAATAGTAATCAGCCCCAGCATTTT.

Only a few counts were recorded for this clone. The chain carries TRBV7-6 and TRBJ2-7, with D perhaps TRBD1 (6 bases). The germline V gene encodes CDR1 SGHVS and CDR2 FNYEAQ. Trimming stripped 5 bases from V and 2 bases from J, with 10 bases between. The CDR3 totals 13 residues. CDR3 in DNA: TGTGCCAGCAGCCCCGACAGGACCTACGAGCAGTACTTC. Residues: CASSPDRTYEQYF.

This clone was seen a handful of times. This chain uses TRBV10-3 with TRBJ2-1, with 9 bases matching TRBD2. This CDR3 spans 16 amino acids. The germline CDR1 and CDR2 sequences are ENHRY and SYGVKD. J was trimmed by 7 bases and V by 4 bases; bases with no gene match: 11. CDR3 nucleotide sequence: TGTGCCATCAGTGCCGCTGGCGGGGGGGCGCTAAATGAGCAGTTCTTC. Its protein product is CAISAAGGGALNEQFF.

The J gene is TRBJ2-5, the V gene TRBV7-8, with 8 bases fitting TRBD2. TRBJ2-7 explains the end of the DNA better; the J call may be wrong. Germline V gene data show CDR1 as SGHVS and CDR2 as FQNEAQ. This CDR3 has 15 residues. The DNA for the CDR3 is TGTGCCAGCAGCTTAGGAGCGGGGGTGTCCTACGAGCAGTACTTC. Amino acid sequence: CASSLGAGVSYEQYF.

The chain employs TRBV19 and TRBJ2-3, with TRBD2 matching over 7 bases. After removal of 10 bases from V and 1 base from J, the junction contained 8 bases not matched to a gene. This CDR3 is built from 14 residues. Per germline, CDR1 LNHDA and CDR2 SQIVND (reference sequence). The CDR3 reads CATRRGGRTDTQYF. The CDR3 DNA is TGTGCCACCCGCCGGGGAGGGCGCACAGATACGCAGTATTTT.

This rearrangement joins TRBV30 to TRBJ2-3; 7 bases fit TRBD2. Trimming cost V 5 bases and J 2 bases; bases outside gene matches: 10. The CDR3 is 15 amino acids. Germline lookup yields CDR1 GTSNPN and CDR2 SVGIG (reference sequence). The CDR3 is CAWPRSSGHTDTQYF. The CDR3 DNA reads TGTGCCTGGCCTAGATCTAGCGGTCACACAGATACGCAGTATTTT.

This rearrangement joins TRBV30 to TRBJ1-2, with TRBD1 matching over 8 bases. Trimming took 5 bases from V and 5 from J; bases not matched to a gene: 10. The length of the CDR3 is 14 residues. Germline CDR1 and CDR2: GTSNPN and SVGIG (reference sequence). CDR3 in amino acids: CAWAPGGASYGYTF. DNA for the CDR3: TGTGCCTGGGCCCCAGGGGGCGCAAGTTATGGCTACACCTTC. The entire variable domain, with the rest obtained from reference TRBV30 and TRBJ1-2, is as follows: SQTIHQWPATLVQPVGSPLSLECTVEGTSNPNLYWYRQAAGRGLQLLFYSVGIGQISSEVPQNLSASRPQDRQFILSSKKLLLSDSGFYLCAWAPGGASYGYTFGSGTRLTVV.

V usage is TRBV28 and J usage is TRBJ2-1, with D tentatively TRBD1 (5 bases). The CDR3 spans 12 residues. In germline, CDR1 is MDHEN, CDR2 SYDVKM. Between the trimmed V and J ends, which lost 9 bases and 3 bases, there was a span of 9 bases. The CDR3: CASGQGYNEQFF. In DNA form, the CDR3 reads TGTGCCAGTGGACAAGGCTACAATGAGCAGTTCTTC.

The chain joins TRBV7-3 to TRBJ2-1; 7 bases match TRBD2. The V segment lost 0 bases and the J segment 4 bases; nucleotides outside the gene matches: 3. CDR1 and CDR2 from the germline V gene are SGHTA and FQGTGA. This CDR3 has 15 amino acids. The CDR3 DNA reads TGTGCCAGCAGCTTAACAAGCGGGAAATACAATGAGCAGTTCTTC. This sequence encodes CASSLTSGKYNEQFF. Based on the CDR3 plus reference TRBV7-3 and TRBJ2-1, the full variable domain is GAGVSQTPSNKVTEKGKYVELRCDPISGHTALYWYRQSLGQGPEFLIYFQGTGAADDSGLPNDRFFAVRPEGSVSTLKIQRTERGDSAVYLCASSLTSGKYNEQFFGPGTRLTVL.

This clone occurred a few times. One end of the junction varies from germline; a read error may be responsible. The gene calls are TRBV4-1 and TRBJ2-6, with a possible D match to TRBD2 (7 bases). From germline, CDR1 is MGHRA and CDR2 YSYEKL. The CDR3 has 15 residues. The CDR3, as DNA: TGCGCCAGCAGCCGGGGGGTCGCGGGGGCCAACGGCCTGACTTTC. This sequence encodes CASSRGVAGANGLTF.

As regards this clone: Other DNA sequences in this specimen translate into the identical CDR3. This chain joins TRBV18 and TRBJ1-1, with no clear D. The CDR3 extends over 13 amino acids. Trimming left V 3 bases short and J 0 bases short, with 5 bases between. CDR1 and CDR2 from the germline V gene are KGHSH and LQKENI. The CDR3 region has the DNA TGTGCCAGCTCACCCTCTTTGAACACTGAAGCTTTCTTT. Translation: CASSPSLNTEAFF.

The V gene is TRBV4-2, the J gene TRBJ2-1; 7 nucleotides agree with TRBD2. Per the germline V gene, CDR1 is LGHNA and CDR2 is YNFKEQ. The CDR3 is 14 residues long. With 1 base clipped from V and 4 bases from J, the junction kept 1 base outside the gene matches. The CDR3 bases are TGTGCCAGCAGCCAAGGCGGGGGATACAATGAGCAGTTCTTC. Encoded protein: CASSQGGGYNEQFF.

The V gene is TRBV19, the J gene TRBJ2-2, with no clear D. The CDR3 extends over 15 amino acids. Germline assignment: CDR1 LNHDA and CDR2 SQIVND (reference sequence). V was clipped by 1 base and J by 3 bases, with 9 bases between them. The CDR3 loop is CASSIAQSYTGELFF. Here the CDR3 DNA reads TGTGCCAGTAGTATAGCCCAGTCCTACACCGGGGAGCTGTTTTTT.

This chain connects TRBV11-3 to TRBJ2-7; D perhaps matches TRBD2 (6 bases). The V gene's germline CDR1 is SGHNT and CDR2 YENEEA. This CDR3 contains 17 residues. Trimming left V 5 bases short and J 1 base short, with 21 bases between. The CDR3 nucleotides are TGTGCCAGCAGCCCCCGGGGCGGGGCAGGCCCATCCTACGAGCAGTACTTC. As protein: CASSPRGGAGPSYEQYF.

The chain uses TRBV9 and TRBJ1-3; unclear D gene. Germline loops: CDR1 SGDLS, CDR2 YYNGEE. The length of the CDR3 is 15 residues. Trimming shortened V by 0 bases and J by 0 bases, and 7 bases separated the two germline ends. CDR3 in DNA: TGTGCCAGCAGCGTAGGTTACAGCTCTGGAAACACCATATATTTT. Translation: CASSVGYSSGNTIYF.